The 17 T cell receptor beta chains listed next were all sequenced from one sample in a study of control samples from healthy donors and cancer patients. This table comes from immunoSEQ multiplex PCR, and its TCRdb copy is limited to in-frame clones, with some not included. The repertoire holds 70,000 or so clones, roughly 89% seen once, with under 20% in the top ten. What was sequenced was PBMCs. These receptors were taken from a man in his fifties or sixties with lung cancer.

The rearrangement links TRBV12-5 to TRBJ1-4; D gene uncertain. This CDR3 contains 12 residues. Germline V CDR1 and CDR2: LGHNT, FRNRAP. The V end was cut by 2 bases, the J end by 7 bases, with 5 bases between. DNA of the CDR3: TGTGCTAGTGGTTTGAAGGGTGAAAAACTGTTTTTT. This gives the protein CASGLKGEKLFF.

The V gene is TRBV19, the J gene TRBJ2-1; TRBD2 matches at 10 bases. There are 17 residues in the CDR3. The V gene end was trimmed by 5 bases and the J gene end by 7 bases; junction bases not matched to a gene: 14. Germline V lookup: CDR1 LNHDA, CDR2 SQIVND (reference sequence). The CDR3 reads CASSHPASGGPLNEQFF. CDR3 DNA: TGTGCCAGTAGTCACCCCGCTAGCGGGGGACCCTTGAATGAGCAGTTCTTC.

The chain carries TRBV7-2 and TRBJ2-5; no definite D call. CDR3 size: 11 residues. CDR1 and CDR2 (germline): SGHTA, FQGNSA. V lost 4 bases and J lost 1, with 1 base in between. The CDR3 sequence: CASSSQETQYF. The CDR3 DNA is TGTGCCAGCAGCTCCCAAGAGACCCAGTACTTC.

The chain employs TRBV5-1 and TRBJ2-7; 11 bases match TRBD1. With 5 bases clipped from V and 2 bases from J, the junction kept 12 bases outside the gene matches. The CDR3 is 17 amino acids. The germline V gene encodes CDR1 SGHRS and CDR2 YFSETQ. CDR3 nucleotides: TGCGCCAGCAGACCTGGACAGGGGGCAGGCTTGACCTACGAGCAGTACGTC. It translates to CASRPGQGAGLTYEQYV.

V is TRBV5-1 and J is TRBJ2-6; TRBD1 might be the D (5 bases). CDR3 length equals 16 residues. Trimming pared 1 base from V and 4 bases from J, leaving 12 bases between. Germline V gene lookup returns CDR1 SGHRS and CDR2 YFSETQ. The CDR3 nucleotides read TGCGCCAGCAGCTTGACTGGGGCGAGAGGGGCCAACGTCCTGACTTTC. Protein product: CASSLTGARGANVLTF.

This clone is a singleton in its sample. The V call is TRBV18, the J call TRBJ1-5, with a weak D call TRBD1 (5 bases). Per the germline V gene, CDR1 is KGHSH and CDR2 is LQKENI. The CDR3 runs to 14 residues. V lost 2 bases, J lost 6 bases, and 11 bases lay in between. The CDR3 DNA is TGTGCCAGCTCACCAGGGGGAGGTCGTCAGCCCCAGCATTTT. Translating it yields CASSPGGGRQPQHF.

The rearrangement links TRBV6-5 to TRBJ2-1; D is undetermined. Between the trimmed V and J ends, which lost 5 bases and 6 bases, there was a span of 11 bases. This CDR3 region has 13 residues. The V gene's germline CDR1 is MNHEY and CDR2 SVGAGI. CDR3 loop: CASSKRNCNEQFF. Written as DNA, the CDR3 is TGTGCCAGCAGTAAGAGGAACTGCAATGAGCAGTTCTTC.

The rearrangement joins TRBV24-1 to TRBJ2-5; D unresolved. The ends were cut back, 5 bases at V and 1 base at J, with 10 bases in the middle. Germline V gene lookup returns CDR1 KGHDR and CDR2 SFDVKD. This CDR3 comprises 14 residues. The CDR3 sequence is CATSAHGSQETQYF. The CDR3 coding sequence is TGTGCCACCAGTGCGCACGGTAGCCAAGAGACCCAGTACTTC.

This clone has only a few counts. The chain recombines TRBV5-8 with TRBJ1-2; perhaps TRBD1 as D (5 bases). This CDR3 comprises 15 residues. V dropped 2 bases and J dropped 6 bases, with 17 bases sitting between them. Germline values: CDR1 SGHTS, CDR2 YDEGEE. CDR3 sequence: CASSFRQLLYDGYTF. CDR3 nucleotides: TGTGCCAGCAGCTTTAGACAGTTATTATACGATGGCTACACCTTC.

Relative to its sample, this clone is medium-sized. The chain combines TRBV24-1 with TRBJ1-1; D perhaps matches TRBD1 (6 bases). The CDR3 covers 12 residues. V lost 9 bases and J lost 5, with 12 bases in between. CDR1 is KGHDR, CDR2 SFDVKD, per germline. Written as DNA, the CDR3 is TGTGCCACCGGTAAGGGGGGGACTGAAGCTTTCTTT. Its protein product is CATGKGGTEAFF.

The chain uses TRBV7-2 and TRBJ1-2; 10 bases line up with TRBD1. Germline CDR1 and CDR2: SGHTA and FQGNSA. The V gene end was trimmed by 8 bases and the J gene end by 4 bases; junction bases not matched to a gene: 7. This CDR3 has 14 amino acids. The CDR3 protein is CASSPGTGVYGYTF. DNA for the CDR3: TGTGCCAGCTCTCCCGGGACAGGGGTCTATGGCTACACCTTC. The whole variable domain, remainder taken from reference TRBV7-2 and TRBJ1-2, is GAGVSQSPSNKVTEKGKDVELRCDPISGHTALYWYRQSLGQGLEFLIYFQGNSAPDKSGLPSDRFSAERTGGSVSTLTIQRTQQEDSAVYLCASSPGTGVYGYTFGSGTRLTVV.

This rearrangement joins TRBV30 to TRBJ2-1; D uncertain. The CDR3 spans 12 residues. Germline V gives CDR1 GTSNPN, CDR2 SVGIG (reference sequence). V was clipped by 5 bases and J by 5 bases, with 10 bases between them. The CDR3 DNA follows: TGTGCCTGGGCGTCAAAGAACAATGAGCAGTTCTTC. Translation: CAWASKNNEQFF.

This clone was detected once. V usage is TRBV4-1 and J usage is TRBJ1-4; no definite D call. V lost 4 bases, J lost 6 bases, and 6 bases lay in between. The CDR3 is 12 amino acids. Germline V gene data show CDR1 as MGHRA and CDR2 as YSYEKL. CDR3 DNA sequence: TGCGCCAGCAGCCGAAGCTATGAAAAACTGTTTTTT. It yields the protein CASSRSYEKLFF.

On this clone: This sample also contains other DNA sequences that code for the same CDR3. The J gene is TRBJ1-3, the V gene TRBV5-1; no clear D. Per the germline V gene, CDR1 is SGHRS and CDR2 is YFSETQ. The CDR3 has 13 amino acids. The germline V and J ends were trimmed by 0 bases and 0 bases, with 1 base remaining between them. CDR3 protein: CASSLGSGNTIYF. As DNA, the CDR3 is TGCGCCAGCAGCTTGGGCTCTGGAAACACCATATATTTT.

The sample holds one count of this clone. The chain joins TRBV2 to TRBJ2-7, with D possibly TRBD1 on 5 matching bases. Germline V gene lookup returns CDR1 SNHLY and CDR2 FYNNEI. The CDR3 is 16 amino acids. V was clipped by 3 bases and J by 2 bases, with 17 bases between them. CDR3 coding DNA: TGTGCCAGCAGTGAGGACCCTGTGACAGTACCCTACGAGCAGTACTTC. This sequence encodes CASSEDPVTVPYEQYF.

The chain carries TRBV5-6 and TRBJ1-4; D perhaps matches TRBD1 (5 bases). From germline, CDR1 is SGHDT and CDR2 YYEEEE. There are 16 residues in the CDR3. Trimming shortened V by 2 bases and J by 5 bases, and 16 bases separated the two germline ends. The CDR3 protein is CASSFIGGTMNEKLFF. The CDR3 region has the DNA TGTGCCAGCAGCTTCATAGGCGGGACGATGAATGAAAAACTGTTTTTT. Filled out from reference TRBV5-6 and TRBJ1-4, the complete variable domain reads DAGVTQSPTHLIKTRGQQVTLRCSPKSGHDTVSWYQQALGQGPQFIFQYYEEEERQRGNFPDRFSGHQFPNYSSELNVNALLLGDSALYLCASSFIGGTMNEKLFFGSGTQLSVL.

The CDR3 sequence is CASSPPPGAAKSNTGELFF. DNA for the CDR3: TGTGCCAGCAGTCCCCCCCCAGGAGCAGCTAAGTCGAACACCGGGGAGCTGTTTTTT. This chain joins TRBV6-6 and TRBJ2-2, with unresolved D. V gave up 5 bases and J gave up 0 bases, with 22 bases separating them. The CDR3 loop spans 19 amino acids. Germline lookup yields CDR1 MNHNY and CDR2 SVGAGI (reference sequence).